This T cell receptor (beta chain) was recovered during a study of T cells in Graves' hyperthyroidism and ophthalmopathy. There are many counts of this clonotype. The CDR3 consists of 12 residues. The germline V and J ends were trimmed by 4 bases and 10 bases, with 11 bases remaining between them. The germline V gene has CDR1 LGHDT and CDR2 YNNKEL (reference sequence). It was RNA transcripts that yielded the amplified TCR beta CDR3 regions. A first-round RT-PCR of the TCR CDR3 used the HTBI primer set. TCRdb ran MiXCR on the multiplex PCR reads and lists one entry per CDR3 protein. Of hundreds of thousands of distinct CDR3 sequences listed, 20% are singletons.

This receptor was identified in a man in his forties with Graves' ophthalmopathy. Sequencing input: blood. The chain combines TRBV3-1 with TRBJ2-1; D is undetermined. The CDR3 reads CASSRRVGEQFF. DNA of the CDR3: TGTGCCAGCAGCCGGCGTGTGGGCGAGCAGTTCTTC.